These 18 T cell receptor beta chains originate from one sample sequenced in a study of blood T cells in healthy people across ages. The authors ran a second PCR of roughly 6 to 12 cycles using a sample-barcoded 5' primer and a J-beta primer mix. TCRdb redid the calling of the 5' RACE reads with MiXCR, one entry per CDR3 protein. The sample lists approximately 730,000 distinct CDR3 sequences; approximately 43% were seen once. The specimen was blood. These TCRs come from a woman aged 55 to 70 in good health.

As for this clonotype: This clone may be a read error of a much larger clone one base away. The chain is built from TRBV4-2 and TRBJ1-2, with D maybe TRBD1 (5 bases). The CDR3 has 16 residues. With 0 bases removed from V and 8 bases from J, the gap between germline ends came to 19 bases. Germline V gene sequence: CDR1 LGHNA, CDR2 YNFKEQ. The chain's CDR3 is CASSQDQRGQGDGYTF. Here the CDR3 DNA reads TGTGCCAGCAGCCAAGATCAGAGAGGGCAGGGCGACGGCTACACCTTC.

The chain recombines TRBV7-9 with TRBJ2-5, with TRBD1 identical over 11 bases. The J call could be wrong; TRBJ2-7 is a better fit for the DNA end. This CDR3 is 17 amino acids long. Germline V lookup: CDR1 SEHNR, CDR2 FQNEAQ (reference sequence). The CDR3: CASSLGIGQGAVREQYF. CDR3 DNA sequence: TGTGCCAGCAGCTTAGGTATCGGACAGGGGGCAGTACGCGAGCAGTACTTC.

On this clonotype: At one end, the junction sequence differs from germline, possibly due to a read error. The rearrangement links TRBV5-1 to TRBJ2-7; 7 bases are shared with TRBD1. The germline CDR1 and CDR2 sequences are SGHRS and YFSETQ. The CDR3 contains 16 residues. The CDR3 sequence is CAGSELTGSSSYEQYF. CDR3 coding DNA: TGCGCCGGCAGCGAACTGACAGGGAGCAGCTCCTACGAGCAGTACTTC.

This clonotype was observed a few times. V usage is TRBV7-3 and J usage is TRBJ2-5; D is undetermined. Germline CDR1 SGHTA, CDR2 FQGTGA. V lost 5 bases to trimming and J lost 0 bases, with 16 bases between them. CDR3 length: 16 residues. CDR3 amino acids: CASSITPDGYQETQYF. The CDR3 DNA sequence: TGTGCCAGCAGCATTACCCCCGACGGCTACCAAGAGACCCAGTACTTC.

This chain connects TRBV29-1 to TRBJ2-7, with 8 positions matching TRBD2. This CDR3 is built from 14 residues. The germline CDR1 and CDR2 sequences are SQVTM and ANQGSEA. After removal of 6 bases from V and 6 bases from J, the junction contained 13 bases not matched to a gene. CDR3 in amino acids: CSVGGTSGSPEQYF. CDR3 nucleotides: TGCAGCGTGGGAGGAACTAGCGGCTCCCCCGAGCAGTACTTC.

At least ten counts were recorded for this clonotype. The chain couples TRBV25-1 to TRBJ1-2; the match to TRBD1 covers 12 bases. Trimming removed 5 bases from V and 6 bases from J; junction bases left unmatched: 16. Per the germline V gene, CDR1 is MGHDK and CDR2 is SYGVNS. The CDR3 runs 18 residues. For the CDR3, the DNA is TGTGCCAGCAGTTCCCATGGTGGGACAGGGGGCGTTTTCAATGGCTACACCTTC. It translates to CASSSHGGTGGVFNGYTF.

The chain employs TRBV27 and TRBJ1-5; 8 nucleotides align to TRBD1. The junction had 2 bases not matched to a gene; V was cut back by 6 bases and J by 4 bases. The CDR3 has 13 amino acids. Germline values: CDR1 MNHEY, CDR2 SMNVEV (reference sequence). CDR3 DNA: TGTGCCAGCAGGACAGGGGAAAATCAGCCCCAGCATTTT. Translation gives CASRTGENQPQHF.

This clonotype was recorded at least ten times. V is TRBV29-1 and J is TRBJ2-5, with D perhaps TRBD1 (5 bases). Trimming left V 5 bases short and J 1 base short, with 14 bases between. The CDR3 consists of 14 residues. CDR1 is SQVTM and CDR2 is ANQGSEA in the germline V gene. Written as DNA, the CDR3 is TGCAGCGTTTTACCAAGACAGCCCCAAGAGACCCAGTACTTC. It translates to CSVLPRQPQETQYF.

In this sample, this clonotype turned up a few times. J is TRBJ2-5 and V is TRBV11-2, with D possibly called TRBD1 or TRBD2 (7 bases each). The CDR3 consists of 13 residues. The ends were cut back, 8 bases at V and 2 bases at J, with 12 bases in the middle. In germline, CDR1 is SGHAT, CDR2 FQNNGV. For the CDR3, the DNA is TGTGCCAGCGCAGGGGGGGGTCAAGAGACCCAGTACTTC. It yields the protein CASAGGGQETQYF.

This sequence joins TRBV3-1 and TRBJ2-7, with D tentatively TRBD2 (5 bases). V was trimmed by 2 bases and J by 3 bases, leaving 14 bases between them. This CDR3 is 15 amino acids long. Germline V gene sequence: CDR1 LGHDT, CDR2 YNNKEL (reference sequence). This CDR3 is CASSQRSGGLYEQYF. The DNA for the CDR3 is TGTGCCAGCAGCCAACGGTCTGGCGGGCTCTACGAGCAGTACTTC.

V is TRBV3-1 and J is TRBJ2-5; 8 positions agree with TRBD1. CDR3 length: 15 amino acids. From germline, CDR1 is LGHDT and CDR2 YNNKEL (reference sequence). J was trimmed by 1 base and V by 5 bases; bases with no gene match: 6. CDR3 DNA: TGTGCCAGCAGCACTCGGACAGGGAGCCAAGAGACCCAGTACTTC. It is translated as CASSTRTGSQETQYF.

The rearrangement uses TRBV20-1 and TRBJ2-4; the match to TRBD1 covers 7 bases. The J call may be in error: the DNA end matches TRBJ2-7 better. Germline V gives CDR1 DFQATT, CDR2 SNEGSKA (reference sequence). There are 13 residues in the CDR3. CDR3 nucleotides: TGCAGTCTGATACAGGGGATTTCCTACGAGCAGTACTTC. As protein: CSLIQGISYEQYF.

CDR3 DNA sequence: TGCGCCAGCAGCGTCGCGACATCCGACGAGCAGTTCTTC. Amino acids: CASSVATSDEQFF. V and J are TRBV5-1 and TRBJ2-1; no clear D. The CDR3 has 13 amino acids. V was clipped by 4 bases and J by 10 bases, with 15 bases between them. Germline CDR1 reads SGHRS; CDR2 reads YFSETQ.

V gene TRBV5-1 combines with J gene TRBJ2-2; D might be TRBD1 (5 bases). V lost 4 bases and J 2 bases, leaving 9 bases between the germline ends. This CDR3 region has 14 residues. From germline, CDR1 is SGHRS and CDR2 YFSETQ. The CDR3 nucleotides are TGCGCCAGCAGCACGACAGTTAACACCGGGGAGCTGTTTTTT. Translation gives CASSTTVNTGELFF.

In its sample, this clonotype was seen many times. The chain uses TRBV7-2 and TRBJ2-5; D remains unclear. V was pared by 4 bases and J by 5 bases, with 8 bases between. This CDR3 has 12 amino acids. CDR1 is SGHTA and CDR2 is FQGNSA in the germline V gene. CDR3 sequence: CASSSQRETQYF. The CDR3 nucleotides read TGTGCCAGCAGCTCCCAACGGGAGACCCAGTACTTC.

This clonotype came up a few times. V usage is TRBV5-1 and J usage is TRBJ2-3, with D maybe TRBD2 (6 bases). The length of the CDR3 is 16 residues. Trimming took off 0 bases at V and 0 bases at J, with 11 bases between the two ends. CDR1 is SGHRS and CDR2 is YFSETQ in the germline V gene. The CDR3: CASSLVTGTSTDTQYF. The CDR3 bases are TGCGCCAGCAGCTTGGTGACCGGGACTAGCACAGATACGCAGTATTTT.

In its sample, this clonotype was seen a few times. The J gene is TRBJ1-6, the V gene TRBV6-2 or TRBV6-3, with D possibly matching TRBD1 (6 bases). V was pared by 2 bases and J by 5 bases, with 7 bases between. The CDR3 extends over 14 amino acids. Germline V gene sequence: CDR1 MNHEY, CDR2 SVGEGT. The CDR3 DNA sequence: TGTGCCAGCAGTTACGGGACAAATAATTCACCCCTCCACTTT. Protein sequence: CASSYGTNNSPLHF.

The chain is built from TRBV29-1 and TRBJ1-1; TRBD1 agrees at 7 bases. CDR3 size: 13 residues. Germline values: CDR1 SQVTM, CDR2 ANQGSEA. Losses at the gene ends were 7 bases for V and 5 bases for J; bases not matched to a gene: 10. The CDR3 loop reads CSGVTGDRTEAFF. CDR3 nucleotides: TGCAGCGGTGTCACAGGGGACCGAACTGAAGCTTTCTTT.